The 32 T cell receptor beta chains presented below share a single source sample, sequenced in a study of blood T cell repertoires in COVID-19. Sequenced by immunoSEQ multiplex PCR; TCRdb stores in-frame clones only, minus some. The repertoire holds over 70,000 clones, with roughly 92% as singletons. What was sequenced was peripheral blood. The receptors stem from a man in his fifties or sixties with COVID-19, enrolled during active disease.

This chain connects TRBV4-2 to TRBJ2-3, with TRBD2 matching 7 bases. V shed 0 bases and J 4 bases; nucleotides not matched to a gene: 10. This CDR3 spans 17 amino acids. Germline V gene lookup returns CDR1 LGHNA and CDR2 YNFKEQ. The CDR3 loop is CASSQDLREIIADTQYF. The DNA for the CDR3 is TGTGCCAGCAGCCAAGATTTGCGGGAGATAATTGCAGATACGCAGTATTTT.

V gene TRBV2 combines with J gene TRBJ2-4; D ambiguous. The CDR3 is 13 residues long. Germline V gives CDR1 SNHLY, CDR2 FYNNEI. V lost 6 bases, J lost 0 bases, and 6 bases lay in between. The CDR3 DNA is TGTGCCAGCAGATTAGTAGCCAAAAACATTCAGTACTTC. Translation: CASRLVAKNIQYF.

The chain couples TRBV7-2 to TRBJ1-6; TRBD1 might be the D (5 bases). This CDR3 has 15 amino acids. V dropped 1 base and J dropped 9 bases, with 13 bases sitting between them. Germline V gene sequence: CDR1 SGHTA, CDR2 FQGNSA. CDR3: CASSLDRLGGSPLHF. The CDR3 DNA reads TGTGCCAGCAGCTTAGACAGGCTGGGAGGTTCACCCCTCCACTTT.

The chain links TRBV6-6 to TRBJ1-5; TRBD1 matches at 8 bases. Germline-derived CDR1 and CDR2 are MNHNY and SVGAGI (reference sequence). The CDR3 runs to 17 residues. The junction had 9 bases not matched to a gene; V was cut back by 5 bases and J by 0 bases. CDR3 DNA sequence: TGTGCCAGCAGTCAGACCGCAGGGGGCCTTAGCAATCAGCCCCAGCATTTT. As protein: CASSQTAGGLSNQPQHF.

The CDR3 DNA reads TGTGCCAGCAGCGAGTCTGCAGGGGAAGAGACCCAGTACTTC. Amino acids: CASSESAGEETQYF. The V call is TRBV11-2, the J call TRBJ2-5, with D possibly TRBD1 on 6 matching bases. The CDR3 has 14 amino acids. The germline CDR1 and CDR2 sequences are SGHAT and FQNNGV. Trimming removed 5 bases at V and 3 bases at J, with 13 bases between.

CDR3 coding DNA: TGTGCCAGCAGTTTATCTTACCCCACAGGGAACTATGGCTACACCTTC. It codes for CASSLSYPTGNYGYTF. The chain is built from TRBV28 and TRBJ1-2, with D perhaps TRBD1 (6 bases). There are 16 residues in the CDR3. From germline, CDR1 is MDHEN and CDR2 SYDVKM. V lost 1 base and J lost 2, with 14 bases in between.

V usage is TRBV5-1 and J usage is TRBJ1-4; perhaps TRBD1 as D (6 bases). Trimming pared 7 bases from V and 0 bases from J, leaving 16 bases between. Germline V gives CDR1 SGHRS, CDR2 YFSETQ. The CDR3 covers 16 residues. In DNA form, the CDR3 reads TGCGCCAGCTCTCCCGGGACACCAGCAACTAATGAAAAACTGTTTTTT. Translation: CASSPGTPATNEKLFF.

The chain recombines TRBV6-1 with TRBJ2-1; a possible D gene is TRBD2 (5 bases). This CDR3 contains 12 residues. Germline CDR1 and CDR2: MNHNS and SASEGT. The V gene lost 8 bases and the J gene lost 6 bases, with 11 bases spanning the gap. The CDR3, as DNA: TGTGCCAGCGAGGGTTCGCTCAATGAGCAGTTCTTC. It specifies CASEGSLNEQFF.

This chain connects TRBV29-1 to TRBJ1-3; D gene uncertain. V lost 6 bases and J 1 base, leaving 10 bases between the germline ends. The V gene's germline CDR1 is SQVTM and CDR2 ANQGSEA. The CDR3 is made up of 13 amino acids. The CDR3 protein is CSVYSNSGNTIYF. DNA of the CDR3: TGCAGCGTCTACAGCAATTCTGGAAACACCATATATTTT. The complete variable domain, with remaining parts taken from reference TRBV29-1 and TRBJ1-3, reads SAVISQKPSRDICQRGTSLTIQCQVDSQVTMMFWYRQQPGQSLTLIATANQGSEATYESGFVIDKFPISRPNLTFSTLTVSNMSPEDSSIYLCSVYSNSGNTIYFGEGSWLTVV.

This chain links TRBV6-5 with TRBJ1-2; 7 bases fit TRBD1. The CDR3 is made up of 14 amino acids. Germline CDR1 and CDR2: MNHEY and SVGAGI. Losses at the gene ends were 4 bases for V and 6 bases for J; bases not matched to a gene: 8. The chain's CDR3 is CASSFTGDSDGYTF. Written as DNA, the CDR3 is TGTGCCAGCAGTTTCACAGGGGATAGCGATGGCTACACCTTC.

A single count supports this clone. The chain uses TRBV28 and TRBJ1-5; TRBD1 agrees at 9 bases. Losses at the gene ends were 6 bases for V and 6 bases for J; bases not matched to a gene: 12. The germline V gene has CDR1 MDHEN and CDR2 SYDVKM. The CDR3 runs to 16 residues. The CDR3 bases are TGTGCCAGCAGCCGAGGGACCGGGACAGGGCTTCAGCCCCAGCATTTT. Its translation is CASSRGTGTGLQPQHF.

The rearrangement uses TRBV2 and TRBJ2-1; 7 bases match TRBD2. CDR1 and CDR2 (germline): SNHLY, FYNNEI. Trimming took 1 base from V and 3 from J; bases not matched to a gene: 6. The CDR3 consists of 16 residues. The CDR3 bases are TGTGCCAGCAGTGAAGAGATAGCGGGTTTCTACAATGAGCAGTTCTTC. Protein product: CASSEEIAGFYNEQFF.

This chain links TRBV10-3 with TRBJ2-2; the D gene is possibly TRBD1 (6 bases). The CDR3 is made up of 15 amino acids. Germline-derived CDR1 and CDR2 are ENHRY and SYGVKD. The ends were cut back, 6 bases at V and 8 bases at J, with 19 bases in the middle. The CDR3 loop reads CAISATGPPGGELFF. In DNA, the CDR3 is TGTGCCATCAGCGCCACAGGGCCTCCTGGGGGGGAGCTGTTTTTT.

DNA for the CDR3: TGTGCCACCAGCAGCGACCGACTAGGGCGAGGCACAGATACGCAGTATTTT. This encodes CATSSDRLGRGTDTQYF. The chain couples TRBV15 to TRBJ2-3; weak D call: TRBD2 (6 bases). The ends were cut back, 3 bases at V and 1 base at J, with 17 bases in the middle. This CDR3 is built from 17 residues. CDR1 is LNHNV, CDR2 YYDKDF, per germline (reference sequence).

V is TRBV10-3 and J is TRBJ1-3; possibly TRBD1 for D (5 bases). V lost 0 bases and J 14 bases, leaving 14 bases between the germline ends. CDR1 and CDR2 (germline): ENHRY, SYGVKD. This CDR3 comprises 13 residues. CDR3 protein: CAISESTGTQLYF. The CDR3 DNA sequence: TGTGCCATCAGTGAGTCGACCGGGACTCAACTATATTTT.

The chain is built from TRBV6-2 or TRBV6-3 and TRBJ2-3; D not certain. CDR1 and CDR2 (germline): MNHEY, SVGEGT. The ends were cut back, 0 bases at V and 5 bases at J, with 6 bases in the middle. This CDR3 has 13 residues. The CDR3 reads CASSYSTGDTQYF. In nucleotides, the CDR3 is TGTGCCAGCAGTTACTCGACGGGAGATACGCAGTATTTT.

The CDR3 bases are TGTGCCACCAGCAGAGGGGACAGCACTGAAGCTTTCTTT. Translating gives CATSRGDSTEAFF. The chain employs TRBV15 and TRBJ1-1, with TRBD1 matching 7 bases. V lost 1 base to trimming and J lost 4 bases; unmatched junction nucleotides: 0. This CDR3 spans 13 amino acids. The germline V gene has CDR1 LNHNV and CDR2 YYDKDF (reference sequence). Full variable domain (missing parts from reference TRBV15 and TRBJ1-1): DAMVIQNPRYQVTQFGKPVTLSCSQTLNHNVMYWYQQKSSQAPKLLFHYYDKDFNNEADTPDNFQSRRPNTSFCFLDIRSPGLGDTAMYLCATSRGDSTEAFFGQGTRLTVV.

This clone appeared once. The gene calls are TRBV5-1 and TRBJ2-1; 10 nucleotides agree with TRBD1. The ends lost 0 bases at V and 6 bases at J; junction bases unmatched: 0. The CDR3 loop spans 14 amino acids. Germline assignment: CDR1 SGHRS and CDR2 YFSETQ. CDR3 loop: CASSLGDRGNEQFF. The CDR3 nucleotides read TGCGCCAGCAGCTTGGGGGACAGGGGCAATGAGCAGTTCTTC. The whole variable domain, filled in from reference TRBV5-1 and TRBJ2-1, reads KAGVTQTPRYLIKTRGQQVTLSCSPISGHRSVSWYQQTPGQGLQFLFEYFSETQRNKGNFPGRFSGRQFSNSRSEMNVSTLELGDSALYLCASSLGDRGNEQFFGPGTRLTVL.

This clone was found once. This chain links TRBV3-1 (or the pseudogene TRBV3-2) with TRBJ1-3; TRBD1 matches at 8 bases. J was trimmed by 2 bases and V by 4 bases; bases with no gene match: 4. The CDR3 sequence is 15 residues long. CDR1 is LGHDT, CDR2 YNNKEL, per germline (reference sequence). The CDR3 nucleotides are TGTGCCAGCAGCCGGAAGACAGGGGCTGGAAACACCATATATTTT. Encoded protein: CASSRKTGAGNTIYF.

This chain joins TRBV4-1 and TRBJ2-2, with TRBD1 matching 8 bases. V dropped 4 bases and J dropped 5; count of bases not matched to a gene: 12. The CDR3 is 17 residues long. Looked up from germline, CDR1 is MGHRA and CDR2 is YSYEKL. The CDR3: CASSRQLRGLVTGELFF. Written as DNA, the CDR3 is TGCGCCAGCAGCCGACAACTCAGGGGGCTAGTAACCGGGGAGCTGTTTTTT.

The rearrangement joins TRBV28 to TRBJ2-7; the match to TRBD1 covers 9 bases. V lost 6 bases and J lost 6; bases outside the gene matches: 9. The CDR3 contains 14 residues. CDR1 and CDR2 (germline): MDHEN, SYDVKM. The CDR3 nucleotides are TGTGCCAGCAGCTGGGACAGGGTGAGGCTCGAGCAGTACTTC. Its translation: CASSWDRVRLEQYF. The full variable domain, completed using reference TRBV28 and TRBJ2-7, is DVKVTQSSRYLVKRTGEKVFLECVQDMDHENMFWYRQDPGLGLRLIYFSYDVKMKEKGDIPEGYSVSREKKERFSLILESASTNQTSMYLCASSWDRVRLEQYFGPGTRLTVT.

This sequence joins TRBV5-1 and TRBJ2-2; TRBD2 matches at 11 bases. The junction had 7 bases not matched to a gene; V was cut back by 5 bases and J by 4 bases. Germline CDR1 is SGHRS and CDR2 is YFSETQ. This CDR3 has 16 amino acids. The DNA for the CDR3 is TGCGCCAGCAGAAATAGCGGGAGGGTCGGCACCGGGGAGCTGTTTTTT. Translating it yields CASRNSGRVGTGELFF.

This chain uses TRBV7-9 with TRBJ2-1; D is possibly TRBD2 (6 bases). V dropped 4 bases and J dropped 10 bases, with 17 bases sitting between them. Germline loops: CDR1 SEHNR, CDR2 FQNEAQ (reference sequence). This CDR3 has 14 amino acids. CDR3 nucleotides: TGTGCCAGCAGCTCGGACCCTCCGGAGGGGGAGCAGTTCTTC. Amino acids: CASSSDPPEGEQFF.

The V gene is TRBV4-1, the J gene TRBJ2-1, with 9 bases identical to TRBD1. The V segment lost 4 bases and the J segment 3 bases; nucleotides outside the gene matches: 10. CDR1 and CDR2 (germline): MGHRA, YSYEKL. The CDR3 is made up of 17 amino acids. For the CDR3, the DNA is TGCGCCAGCAGCCTCACCAGACCGGGACAGGGCTACAATGAGCAGTTCTTC. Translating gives CASSLTRPGQGYNEQFF.

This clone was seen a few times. This CDR3 is CASSSPGLADNEQFF. The CDR3 DNA reads as TGTGCCAGCAGCTCTCCGGGACTAGCGGACAATGAGCAGTTCTTC. This chain links TRBV11-1 with TRBJ2-1, with 11 bases aligning to TRBD2. Germline CDR1 is SGHAT and CDR2 is FQDESV (reference sequence). This CDR3 is built from 15 residues. V gave up 4 bases and J gave up 5 bases; unmatched junction bases: 4.

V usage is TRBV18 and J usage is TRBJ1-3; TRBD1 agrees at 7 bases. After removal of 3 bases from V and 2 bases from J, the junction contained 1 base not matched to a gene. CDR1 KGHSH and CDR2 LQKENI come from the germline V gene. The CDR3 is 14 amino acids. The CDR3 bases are TGTGCCAGCTCACCGGGACAGCCTGGAAACACCATATATTTT. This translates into CASSPGQPGNTIYF.

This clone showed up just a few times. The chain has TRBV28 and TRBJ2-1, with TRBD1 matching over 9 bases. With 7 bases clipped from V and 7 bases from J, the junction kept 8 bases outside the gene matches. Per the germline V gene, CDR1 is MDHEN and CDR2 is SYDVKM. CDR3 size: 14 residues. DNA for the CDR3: TGTGCCAGCACGTTTTACAGGGGGCGGAATGAGCAGTTCTTC. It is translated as CASTFYRGRNEQFF. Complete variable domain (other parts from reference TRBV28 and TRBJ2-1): DVKVTQSSRYLVKRTGEKVFLECVQDMDHENMFWYRQDPGLGLRLIYFSYDVKMKEKGDIPEGYSVSREKKERFSLILESASTNQTSMYLCASTFYRGRNEQFFGPGTRLTVL.

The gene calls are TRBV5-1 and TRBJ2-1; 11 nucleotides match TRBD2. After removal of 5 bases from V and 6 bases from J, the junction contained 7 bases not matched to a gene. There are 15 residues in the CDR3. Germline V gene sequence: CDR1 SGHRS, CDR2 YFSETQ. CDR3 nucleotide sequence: TGCGCCAGCAGACTCCTAGCGGGAGGAATCAATGAGCAGTTCTTC. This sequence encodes CASRLLAGGINEQFF. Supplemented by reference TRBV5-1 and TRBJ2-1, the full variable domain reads KAGVTQTPRYLIKTRGQQVTLSCSPISGHRSVSWYQQTPGQGLQFLFEYFSETQRNKGNFPGRFSGRQFSNSRSEMNVSTLELGDSALYLCASRLLAGGINEQFFGPGTRLTVL.

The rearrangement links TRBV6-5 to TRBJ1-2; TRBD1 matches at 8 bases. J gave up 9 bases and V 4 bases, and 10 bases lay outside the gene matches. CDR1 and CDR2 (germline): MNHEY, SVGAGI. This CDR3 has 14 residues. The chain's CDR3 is CASSFQGASRSYTF. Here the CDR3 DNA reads TGTGCCAGCAGTTTCCAGGGGGCCTCCCGAAGCTACACCTTC.

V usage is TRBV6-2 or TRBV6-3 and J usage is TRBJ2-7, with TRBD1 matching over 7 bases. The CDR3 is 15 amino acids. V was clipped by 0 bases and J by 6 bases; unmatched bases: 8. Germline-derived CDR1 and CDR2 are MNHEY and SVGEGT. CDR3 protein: CASSYSGRGRFEQYF. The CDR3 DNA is TGTGCCAGCAGTTACTCGGGTAGGGGGCGCTTCGAGCAGTACTTC.

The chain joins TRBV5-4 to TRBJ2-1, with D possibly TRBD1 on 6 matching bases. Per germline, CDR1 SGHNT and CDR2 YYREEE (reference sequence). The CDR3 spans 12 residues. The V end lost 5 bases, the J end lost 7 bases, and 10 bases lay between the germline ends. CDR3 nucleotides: TGTGCCAGCAGGCGGACAGTAAATGAGCAGTTCTTC. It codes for CASRRTVNEQFF.

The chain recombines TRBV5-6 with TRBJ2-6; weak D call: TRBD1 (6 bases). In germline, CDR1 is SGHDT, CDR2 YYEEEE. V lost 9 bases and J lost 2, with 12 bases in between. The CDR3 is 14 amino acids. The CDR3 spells CATTQGTGANVLTF. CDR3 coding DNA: TGTGCCACCACGCAGGGGACTGGGGCCAACGTCCTGACTTTC.